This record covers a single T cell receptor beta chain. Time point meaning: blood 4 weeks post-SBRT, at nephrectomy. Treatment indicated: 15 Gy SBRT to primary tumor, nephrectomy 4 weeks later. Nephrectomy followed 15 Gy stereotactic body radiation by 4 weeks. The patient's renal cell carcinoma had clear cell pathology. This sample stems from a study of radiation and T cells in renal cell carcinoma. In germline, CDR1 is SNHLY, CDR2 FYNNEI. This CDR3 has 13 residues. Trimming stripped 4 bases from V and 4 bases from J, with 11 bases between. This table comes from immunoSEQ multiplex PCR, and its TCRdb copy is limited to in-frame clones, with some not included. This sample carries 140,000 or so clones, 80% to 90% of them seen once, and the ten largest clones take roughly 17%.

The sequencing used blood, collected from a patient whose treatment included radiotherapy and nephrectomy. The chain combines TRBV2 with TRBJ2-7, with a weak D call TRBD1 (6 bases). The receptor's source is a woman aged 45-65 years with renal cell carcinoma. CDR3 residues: CASSVYREYEQYF. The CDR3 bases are TGTGCCAGCAGTGTGTACAGGGAGTACGAGCAGTACTTC.